Listed here are 17 T cell receptor beta chains from one sample, sequenced in a study of OX40 agonist ivuxolimab in advanced cancers. Profiling relied on immunoSEQ multiplex PCR, and the TCRdb table lists in-frame clones only, not all of them. The sample yields about 33,000 clones, less than 85% seen once. This specimen was CD4+ or CD8+ T cells sorted from blood, taken in a trial of the OX40 agonist ivuxolimab. All receptors derive from an adult with an advanced solid tumor such as melanoma, head and neck, liver or kidney cancer.

V is TRBV7-9 and J is TRBJ2-3, with D uncertain. The V end lost 3 bases, the J end lost 3 bases, and 10 bases lay between the germline ends. Germline loops: CDR1 SEHNR, CDR2 FQNEAQ (reference sequence). The CDR3 sequence is 14 residues long. Here the CDR3 reads CASSLAWRTDTQYF. Here the CDR3 DNA reads TGTGCCAGCAGCTTGGCTTGGCGGACAGATACGCAGTATTTT.

The chain uses TRBV6-6 and TRBJ2-1; no reliable D call. Per germline, CDR1 MNHNY and CDR2 SVGAGI (reference sequence). V lost 2 bases, J lost 11 bases, and 7 bases lay in between. The length of the CDR3 is 11 residues. The chain's CDR3 is CASSYVAKQFF. Written as DNA, the CDR3 is TGTGCCAGCAGTTACGTGGCCAAGCAGTTCTTC.

J is TRBJ2-7 and V is TRBV27; a weak D match, TRBD2 (6 bases). Germline values: CDR1 MNHEY, CDR2 SMNVEV (reference sequence). The CDR3 loop spans 14 amino acids. The V end lost 5 bases, the J end lost 6 bases, and 17 bases lay between the germline ends. CDR3 residues: CASSPGLPRREQYF. CDR3 DNA sequence: TGTGCCAGCAGTCCGGGACTTCCCAGGCGCGAGCAGTACTTC.

V is TRBV19 and J is TRBJ2-3, with 9 bases fitting TRBD1. The CDR3 covers 15 residues. Trimming removed 4 bases from V and 3 bases from J; junction bases left unmatched: 5. Germline V gene lookup returns CDR1 LNHDA and CDR2 SQIVND (reference sequence). CDR3 sequence: CASSTTGGLTDTQYF. In nucleotides, the CDR3 is TGTGCCAGTAGTACTACAGGGGGCTTAACAGATACGCAGTATTTT. The entire variable domain, with the rest obtained from reference TRBV19 and TRBJ2-3, is as follows: DGGITQSPKYLFRKEGQNVTLSCEQNLNHDAMYWYRQDPGQGLRLIYYSQIVNDFQKGDIAEGYSVSREKKESFPLTVTSAQKNPTAFYLCASSTTGGLTDTQYFGPGTRLTVL.

The V gene is TRBV28, the J gene TRBJ1-4; no firm D call. There are 15 residues in the CDR3. Germline V gene sequence: CDR1 MDHEN, CDR2 SYDVKM. V was shortened by 6 bases and J by 6 bases, with 17 bases between the two germline ends. The CDR3 region has the DNA TGTGCCAGCAGCTCCCAGGTGCCAGTCGATGAAAAACTGTTTTTT. Protein sequence: CASSSQVPVDEKLFF. The variable domain in full, with the rest retrieved from reference TRBV28 and TRBJ1-4, is DVKVTQSSRYLVKRTGEKVFLECVQDMDHENMFWYRQDPGLGLRLIYFSYDVKMKEKGDIPEGYSVSREKKERFSLILESASTNQTSMYLCASSSQVPVDEKLFFGSGTQLSVL.

CDR3 amino acids: CASSLSHRVNQPQHF. The CDR3 DNA sequence: TGTGCCAGCAGTTTATCTCACAGGGTAAATCAGCCCCAGCATTTT. V gene TRBV27 combines with J gene TRBJ1-5, with a tentative D call TRBD1 (6 bases). Per the germline V gene, CDR1 is MNHEY and CDR2 is SMNVEV (reference sequence). The CDR3 length is 15 residues. Trimming removed 0 bases at V and 4 bases at J, with 10 bases between.

This clone was counted at least ten times. The rearrangement uses TRBV9 and TRBJ2-3, with 9 nucleotides matching TRBD1. V trimming: 2 bases; J trimming: 3 bases; junction bases outside the gene matches: 4. This CDR3 region has 15 residues. Germline CDR1 SGDLS, CDR2 YYNGEE. Written as DNA, the CDR3 is TGTGCCAGCAGCGTTACAGGGGGCGATACAGATACGCAGTATTTT. Translation: CASSVTGGDTDTQYF.

This clone counts as medium-sized. This chain links TRBV28 with TRBJ1-1, with D tentatively TRBD1 (5 bases). This CDR3 is built from 13 residues. Germline CDR1 and CDR2: MDHEN and SYDVKM. V lost 2 bases and J 3 bases, leaving 7 bases between the germline ends. CDR3 protein: CASSLGGDTEAFF. The CDR3 coding sequence is TGTGCCAGCAGTTTAGGGGGGGACACTGAAGCTTTCTTT.

Note on this clone: One end of the junction varies from germline; a read error may be responsible. This chain uses TRBV9 with TRBJ2-1, with 10 bases matching TRBD2. Germline CDR1 SGDLS, CDR2 YYNGEE. This CDR3 has 15 residues. The CDR3: CASTVGETSGNEQFF. CDR3 coding DNA: TGTGCCAGCACCGTAGGGGAGACTAGCGGGAATGAGCAGTTCTTC.

V usage is TRBV7-9 and J usage is TRBJ2-1; D is unclear. V lost 1 base, J lost 4 bases, and 5 bases lay in between. Per germline, CDR1 SEHNR and CDR2 FQNEAQ (reference sequence). This CDR3 is built from 13 residues. This CDR3 reads CASSLERYNEQFF. CDR3 bases: TGTGCCAGCAGCTTAGAACGGTACAATGAGCAGTTCTTC.

The V gene is TRBV15, the J gene TRBJ2-2; tentatively, D is TRBD2 (6 bases). Germline CDR1 LNHNV, CDR2 YYDKDF (reference sequence). CDR3 size: 16 residues. V lost 5 bases to trimming and J lost 5 bases, with 18 bases between them. The CDR3 DNA is TGTGCCACCAGCGGATGGAGGGGACGCGGGACCGGGGAGCTGTTTTTT. This encodes CATSGWRGRGTGELFF.

The J gene is TRBJ2-3, the V gene TRBV14, with 8 nucleotides matching TRBD2. CDR3 length equals 15 residues. J lost 4 bases, V lost 2 bases, and 5 bases had no gene match. Germline V lookup: CDR1 SGHDN, CDR2 FVKESK. CDR3 protein: CASSQSGLAADTQYF. DNA for the CDR3: TGTGCCAGCAGCCAATCTGGACTAGCTGCAGATACGCAGTATTTT.

The chain has TRBV25-1 and TRBJ2-7; D may be TRBD1 (5 bases). Trimming took off 7 bases at V and 3 bases at J, with 13 bases between the two ends. The germline V gene has CDR1 MGHDK and CDR2 SYGVNS. The CDR3 is 13 amino acids. The CDR3 region is CASMGLDNYEQYF. DNA for the CDR3: TGTGCCAGCATGGGGCTTGATAACTACGAGCAGTACTTC.

The J gene is TRBJ1-5, the V gene TRBV19, with 7 bases identical to TRBD1. V trimming: 5 bases; J trimming: 3 bases; junction bases outside the gene matches: 7. Germline V CDR1 and CDR2: LNHDA, SQIVND (reference sequence). The CDR3 is 15 amino acids. CDR3 in amino acids: CASSSTGEINQPQHF. CDR3 sequence (DNA): TGTGCCAGTAGTTCCACAGGGGAGATCAATCAGCCCCAGCATTTT.

To note about this clone: A clone one base away is much larger, so this may be a read error. The DNA of the CDR3 is TGTGCCAGCAGCTTAGGGACAGGGTCCTACGAGCAGTACTTC. Translation gives CASSLGTGSYEQYF. The chain combines TRBV7-9 with TRBJ2-7; 8 nucleotides agree with TRBD1. Germline V CDR1 and CDR2: SEHNR, FQNEAQ (reference sequence). The CDR3 extends over 14 amino acids. V was pared by 1 base and J by 1 base, with 0 bases of the junction left unmatched.

The J gene is TRBJ2-7, the V gene TRBV6-5; TRBD1 or TRBD2 may be the D gene (5 bases each). V lost 2 bases and J lost 4, with 15 bases in between. CDR1 is MNHEY and CDR2 is SVGAGI in the germline V gene. The CDR3 runs 15 residues. The CDR3 sequence: CASSYGSKGIYEQYF. Written as DNA, the CDR3 is TGTGCCAGCAGTTACGGGAGTAAGGGGATATACGAGCAGTACTTC.

This clone was picked up one time. The chain uses TRBV15 and TRBJ1-3; TRBD1 might be the D (5 bases). The CDR3 is made up of 12 amino acids. Between the trimmed V and J ends, which lost 9 bases and 7 bases, there was a span of 13 bases. Germline CDR1 is LNHNV and CDR2 is YYDKDF (reference sequence). CDR3 nucleotides: TGTGCCACGGGGGGAGGGTTTAACACCATATATTTT. Translating it yields CATGGGFNTIYF.